This TCR beta chain was retrieved from a study of T cell clonality in common variable immunodeficiency. Broader study findings: Common variable immunodeficiency TCR beta sequences reportedly had fewer deletions and N-nucleotide insertions. CVID subjects shared fewer TCRbeta clones than healthy controls did. Repertoire-complication correlations in CVID were limited by patient heterogeneity.

In the case of this clone: The antigen remains unidentified. The DNA ends 3 residues before the CDR3 does, and the rest of the CDR3 is filled in from the germline J gene.

Germline CDR1 and CDR2: SEHNR and FQNEAQ (reference sequence). Between the trimmed V and J ends, which lost 1 base and 1 base, there was a span of 7 bases. The CDR3 contains 15 residues. Sequencing input was equivalent genomic DNA from CVID and controls. Profiled with immunoSEQ multiplex PCR; TCRdb holds only in-frame clones, not every one. Singletons are absent from the sample, which has about 26,000 clones. CVID meant reduced serum IgG, IgA and/or IgM plus specific antibody deficiency. This sequence originates from a human donor with common variable immunodeficiency. V usage is TRBV7-9 and J usage is TRBJ2-2, with a tentative D call TRBD1 (5 bases). The sample was peripheral blood mononuclear cells. This CDR3 reads CASSLVTGNTGELFF. Partial CDR3 DNA: TGTGCCAGCAGCTTAGTAACAGGGAACACCGGGGAG.